This entry describes one TCR beta chain. Its antigen is not yet known. Base-call qualities are not available, and no considerably larger clone is one nucleotide away. This entry belongs to a study of blood T cell repertoires in COVID-19 (dated by TCRdb to about 2020). About the full investigation: The collaborator samples originated in the United States, Italy and Spain and spanned the acute and convalescent phases of COVID-19. A de-identified subject ID, COVID-19 status, age in years and sex were almost always included in the sample metadata. The prospective study material was composed of cDNA or gDNA derived from T cells, B-cell-depleted T cells, or PBMCs. HLA class I and class II types, where available, came from metadata supplied by the sample provider rather than from assay-based typing. The repertoires were released in a freely available public database intended as a resource for research on the immune response to SARS-CoV-2. The samples were drawn from the first 160 participants of the ongoing ImmuneRACE study and from roughly 1,300 subjects provided by 6 global collaborators. The dataset comprised deeply sampled blood TCRbeta repertoires from subjects exposed to, actively infected with, or recovered from COVID-19.

TCRbeta CDR3 regions were amplified from genomic DNA by means of the immunoSEQ Assay, a bias-controlled multiplex PCR. The paper's processing steps were these. Nucleated cell counts per sample were estimated from amplification of reference gene primers within the assay. To quantify the absolute abundance of each unique TCRbeta CDR3 rearrangement, sequence reads were collapsed and filtered. For each sample, productive Simpson clonality was calculated as the square root of Simpson's diversity index over productive rearrangements. The source is immuneACCESS, and TCRdb retained only in-frame sequences with V and J called. Part of the clones is not carried over; for the studies checked, unresolved V genes explain less than half of this, and the remainder is unexplained. For V, J and clone size, that table is used; D and trimming come from the DNA. The sample table lists about 300,000 clones, less than 85% of them with a count of one. The ten largest clones represent about 2.5% of the sample.

The investigation overall reported the following: How much clinical and demographic metadata was included differed by source and by participant, and the metadata was provided uncurated.

Participants in the prospective study were aged 18 to 89 years, lived in about two dozen United States geographic areas, and enrolled through a virtual design. In the prospective study, participants were assigned to cohorts based on the clinical history participants reported in a screening survey and a study questionnaire. Recovered participants in ImmuneRACE Cohort 3 were defined as having two consecutive negative NP/OP PCR tests, clearance from a healthcare professional, or resolution of symptoms. In the prospective study, whole blood, serum and a nasopharyngeal or oropharyngeal swab were collected from each participant by mobile phlebotomists. Over a roughly two-month period, participants in the prospective study had the option of providing additional blood draws and questionnaires. Before DNA extraction, prospective study blood samples were shipped either frozen or at room temperature. Its CDR3 holds 11 amino acids, cysteine through phenylalanine. The kept DNA is CDR3 alone, 33 bases in frame from the first base. Relative to germline, V is 6 bases shorter and J is 4 bases shorter, with 6 bases between their ends. From a lookup of the germline V gene, CDR1 and CDR2 are MDHEN and SYDVKM.

The chain is made from TRBV28 and TRBJ1-2, with the D gene uncertain. The source of this sequence is a woman aged 50 to 65 who had recovered from COVID-19. Input material: PBMCs or T cells enriched from blood (not recorded which). The CDR3 in this case is CASRSGYGYTF. The nucleotide sequence is TGTGCCAGCAGATCGGGCTATGGCTACACCTTC.